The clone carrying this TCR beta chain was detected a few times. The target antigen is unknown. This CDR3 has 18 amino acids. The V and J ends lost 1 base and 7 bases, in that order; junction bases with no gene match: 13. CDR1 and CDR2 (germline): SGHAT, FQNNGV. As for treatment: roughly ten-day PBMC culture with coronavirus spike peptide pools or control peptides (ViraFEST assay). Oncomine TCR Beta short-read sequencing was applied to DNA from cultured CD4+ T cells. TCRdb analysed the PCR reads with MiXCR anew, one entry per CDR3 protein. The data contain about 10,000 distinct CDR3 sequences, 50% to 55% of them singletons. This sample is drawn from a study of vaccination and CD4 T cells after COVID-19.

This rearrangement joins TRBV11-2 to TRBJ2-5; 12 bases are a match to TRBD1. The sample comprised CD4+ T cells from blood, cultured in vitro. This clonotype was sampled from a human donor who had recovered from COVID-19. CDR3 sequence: CASSLARAGTGGSGTQYF. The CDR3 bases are TGTGCCAGCAGCTTAGCGAGGGCCGGGACAGGGGGCTCTGGGACCCAGTACTTC.